The sequence of this TCR beta chain was determined in a study of cytomegalovirus exposure and HLA in healthy donors. Turning to this clone: Its antigen is undetermined.

This PCR relied on a set of 60 Vbeta primers and 13 Jbeta primers. TCRdb's table, derived via immunoSEQ multiplex PCR, lists solely in-frame clones and lacks some. The sample comprises roughly 200,000 clones, around 77% of which are singletons, and 2.4% rests with the top ten. Study-wide results and caveats: Whilst most TCR sequences proved rare, a subset of public TCRs occurred across many donors.

The sample comprised PBMCs. The TCR originated in a man aged 60 to 69 in good health and CMV-seronegative.

Here the CDR3 reads CASSDSTGQGDEQYF. The CDR3 nucleotides read TGTGCCAGCAGTGACTCAACGGGACAGGGGGACGAGCAGTACTTC. V and J are TRBV25-1 and TRBJ2-5; 11 bases map to TRBD1. The J call could be wrong; TRBJ2-7 is a better fit for the DNA end. CDR3 length: 15 amino acids. Germline CDR1 and CDR2: MGHDK and SYGVNS.